This T cell receptor (beta chain) comes out of a study of Graves' ophthalmopathy and Graves' hyperthyroidism. Study-level results: The 13-signature model separated ophthalmopathy from stable hyperthyroidism at over 85% sensitivity and 80% to 84% specificity. Ophthalmopathy progression prediction by the model yielded a sensitivity of approximately 71% and a specificity of less than 75%.

Trimming removed 3 bases from V and 6 bases from J, with 12 bases in between. The germline V gene has CDR1 SQVTM and CDR2 ANQGSEA. The CDR3 consists of 13 residues. RNA transcripts yielded amplified TCR beta CDR3 regions. First-round RT-PCR relied on HTBI primers, and a second-round multiplex PCR came next. Using its own MiXCR run on the multiplex PCR reads, TCRdb lists one record per CDR3 protein. The repertoire holds roughly 700,000 distinct CDR3 sequences, about 44% seen once, with 44% in the top ten. The table lists this clonotype with many counts. The antigen is not known. What was sequenced was peripheral blood. This sequence originates from an adult man with Graves' ophthalmopathy. V usage is TRBV29-1 and J usage is TRBJ1-5; D may be TRBD1 (6 bases). The CDR3 DNA is TGCAGCGTTGAGCAATCACAGGGTCAGCCCCAGCATTTT. Its translation: CSVEQSQGQPQHF.